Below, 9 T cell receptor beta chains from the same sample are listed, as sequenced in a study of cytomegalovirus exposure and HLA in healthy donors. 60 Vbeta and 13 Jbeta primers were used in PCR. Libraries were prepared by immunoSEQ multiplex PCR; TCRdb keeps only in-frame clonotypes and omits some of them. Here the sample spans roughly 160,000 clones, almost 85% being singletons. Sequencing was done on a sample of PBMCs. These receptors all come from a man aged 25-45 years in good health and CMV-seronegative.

The CDR3 DNA follows: TGTGCCAGCAGCTTATGGGCAGGCACAGATACGCAGTATTTT. It codes for CASSLWAGTDTQYF. This chain joins TRBV7-3 and TRBJ2-3; no clear D. V lost 2 bases to trimming and J lost 1 base, with 7 bases between them. The germline V gene has CDR1 SGHTA and CDR2 FQGTGA. The CDR3 extends over 14 amino acids. Using reference TRBV7-3 and TRBJ2-3 for the parts outside the CDR3, the full variable domain is GAGVSQTPSNKVTEKGKYVELRCDPISGHTALYWYRQSLGQGPEFLIYFQGTGAADDSGLPNDRFFAVRPEGSVSTLKIQRTERGDSAVYLCASSLWAGTDTQYFGPGTRLTVL.

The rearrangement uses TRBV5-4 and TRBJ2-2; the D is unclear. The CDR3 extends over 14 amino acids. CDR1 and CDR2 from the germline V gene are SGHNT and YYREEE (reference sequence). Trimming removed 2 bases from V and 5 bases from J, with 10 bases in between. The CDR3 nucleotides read TGTGCCAGCAGCTTACTCGTGGAGACCGGGGAGCTGTTTTTT. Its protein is CASSLLVETGELFF.

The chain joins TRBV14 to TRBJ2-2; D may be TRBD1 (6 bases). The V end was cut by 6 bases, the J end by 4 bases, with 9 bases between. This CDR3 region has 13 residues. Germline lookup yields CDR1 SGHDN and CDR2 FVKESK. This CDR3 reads CASSNRVTGELFF. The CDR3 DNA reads TGTGCCAGCAGTAACAGGGTCACCGGGGAGCTGTTTTTT.

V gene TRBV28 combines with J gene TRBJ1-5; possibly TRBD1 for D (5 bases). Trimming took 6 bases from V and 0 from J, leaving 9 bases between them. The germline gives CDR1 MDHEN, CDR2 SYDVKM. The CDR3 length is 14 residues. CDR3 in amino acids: CASRYRISNQPQHF. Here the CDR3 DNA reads TGTGCCAGCAGATACAGGATTAGCAATCAGCCCCAGCATTTT.

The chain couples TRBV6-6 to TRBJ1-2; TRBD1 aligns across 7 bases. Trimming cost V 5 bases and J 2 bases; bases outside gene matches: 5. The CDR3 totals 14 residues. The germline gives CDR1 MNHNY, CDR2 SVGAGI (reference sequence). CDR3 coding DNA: TGTGCCAGCAGTACCGGACAGGCCAACTATGGCTACACCTTC. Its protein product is CASSTGQANYGYTF.

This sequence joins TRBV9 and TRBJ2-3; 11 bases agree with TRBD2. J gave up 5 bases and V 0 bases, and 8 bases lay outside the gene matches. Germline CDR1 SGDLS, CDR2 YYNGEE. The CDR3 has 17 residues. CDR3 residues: CASSVDGTSGVIDTQYF. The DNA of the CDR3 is TGTGCCAGCAGCGTAGATGGGACTAGCGGCGTTATAGATACGCAGTATTTT.

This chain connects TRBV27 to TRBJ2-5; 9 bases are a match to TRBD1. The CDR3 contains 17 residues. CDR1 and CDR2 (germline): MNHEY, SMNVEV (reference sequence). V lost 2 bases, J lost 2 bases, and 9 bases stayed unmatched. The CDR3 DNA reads TGTGCCAGCAGTTTACGGGGACAGGGTCTACAGCAAGAGACCCAGTACTTC. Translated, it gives CASSLRGQGLQQETQYF.

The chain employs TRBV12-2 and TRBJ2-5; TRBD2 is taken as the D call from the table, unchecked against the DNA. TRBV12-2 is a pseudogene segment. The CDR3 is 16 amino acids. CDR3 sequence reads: CASRLDFEKAGKTQYF. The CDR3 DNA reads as TGTGCAAGTCGCTTAGACTTCGAAAAGGCGGGGAAGACCCAGTACTTC.

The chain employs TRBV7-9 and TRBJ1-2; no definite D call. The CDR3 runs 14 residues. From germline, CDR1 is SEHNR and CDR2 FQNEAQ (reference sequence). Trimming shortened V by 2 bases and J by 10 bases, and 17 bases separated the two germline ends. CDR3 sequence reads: CASSLIGEGIDYTF. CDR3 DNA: TGTGCCAGCAGCTTAATAGGAGAGGGTATCGACTACACCTTC.